The rows below give T cell receptor beta chains drawn from one sample of a study of T-cell reconstitution after alpha-beta-depleted transplantation in children. TCRdb reprocessed the PCR reads via MiXCR and lists one record per CDR3 protein. The sample lists about 540,000 distinct CDR3 sequences, about a sixth occurring once. The source material was PBMCs from the stem cell graft donor, sampled from the stem cell graft. These receptors came from a human donor who donated a stem cell graft to a child with acute lymphoblastic leukemia. Each CDR3 is given with its conserved first and last residue. D genes are given only for firm matches. Size values are once, few and many counts, or a class for expanded clones, and some rows have none.

J: TRBJ2-2; D: NA; size: NA; length: 11; V: TRBV4-1; CDR3: CASSSFGELFF; DNA: TGCGCCAGCAGCTCGTTTGGGGAGCTGTTTTTT
J: TRBJ2-7; D: NA; size: few; length: 13; V: TRBV7-6; CDR3: CASSLDARYEQYF; DNA: TGTGCCAGCAGCTTAGATGCGCGATACGAGCAGTACTTC
J: TRBJ2-2; D: NA; size: NA; length: 14; V: TRBV5-1; CDR3: CASSSLMNTGELFF; DNA: TGCGCCAGCAGTTCGCTGATGAACACCGGGGAGCTGTTTTTT
J: TRBJ2-7; D: TRBD1; size: NA; length: 16; V: TRBV6-1; CDR3: CASRAKGGRGRYEQYF; DNA: TGTGCCAGCCGCGCGAAGGGTGGCAGGGGGAGATACGAGCAGTACTTC
J: TRBJ2-7; D: TRBD1; size: NA; length: 13; V: TRBV28; CDR3: CASRPGQPYEQYF; DNA: TGTGCCAGCAGGCCGGGACAGCCCTACGAGCAGTACTTC
J: TRBJ1-3; D: TRBD1; size: once; length: 16; V: TRBV18; CDR3: CASSLLGQGNGNTIYF; DNA: TGTGCCAGCTCTCTACTGGGACAGGGTAACGGAAACACCATATATTTT
J: TRBJ1-2; D: NA; size: NA; length: 12; V: TRBV4-1; CDR3: CASSQGVSGYTF; DNA: TGCGCCAGCAGCCAAGGGGTCTCTGGCTACACCTTC
J: TRBJ1-2; D: NA; size: NA; length: 14; V: TRBV10-3; CDR3: CAISDPQGTYGYTF; DNA: TGTGCCATCAGTGACCCACAGGGAACCTATGGCTACACCTTC
J: TRBJ2-1; D: NA; size: few; length: 14; V: TRBV12-3/TRBV12-4; CDR3: CASSLDGVDNEQFF; DNA: TGTGCCAGCAGTTTAGACGGGGTCGACAATGAGCAGTTCTTC
J: TRBJ2-2; D: NA; size: NA; length: 16; V: TRBV7-8; CDR3: CASSSHYLMSSGELFF; DNA: TGTGCCAGCAGCTCGCACTACCTCATGTCCAGCGGGGAGCTGTTTTTT
J: TRBJ1-1; D: NA; size: NA; length: 14; V: TRBV5-1; CDR3: CASSLEGVGAEAFF; DNA: TGCGCCAGCAGCTTGGAAGGGGTCGGGGCTGAAGCTTTCTTT
J: TRBJ2-7; D: TRBD2; size: NA; length: 16; V: TRBV5-1; CDR3: CASSLAGLAGEYEQYF; DNA: TGCGCCAGCAGCTTGGCGGGACTAGCGGGAGAATACGAGCAGTACTTC
J: TRBJ2-3; D: TRBD1; size: few; length: 14; V: TRBV6-1; CDR3: CASSWDRATDTQYF; DNA: TGTGCCAGCAGCTGGGACAGGGCCACAGATACGCAGTATTTT
J: TRBJ2-7; D: TRBD1; size: few; length: 11; V: TRBV5-1; CDR3: CASSSTGLQYF; DNA: TGCGCCAGCAGCTCGACAGGGCTACAGTACTTC
J: TRBJ2-7; D: TRBD2; size: NA; length: 14; V: TRBV7-9; CDR3: CASRGLADTYEQYF; DNA: TGTGCCAGCAGGGGACTAGCGGATACCTACGAGCAGTACTTC
J: TRBJ2-5; D: TRBD2; size: few; length: 14; V: TRBV20-1; CDR3: CSAYGLASRETQYF; DNA: TGCAGTGCTTACGGACTAGCATCTAGGGAGACCCAGTACTTC
J: TRBJ2-7; D: NA; size: NA; length: 12; V: TRBV20-1; CDR3: CSARELAYEQYF; DNA: TGCAGTGCAAGGGAGCTAGCCTACGAGCAGTACTTC
J: TRBJ1-2; D: NA; size: few; length: 14; V: TRBV5-1; CDR3: CASSLEAGLDGYTF; DNA: TGCGCCAGCAGCTTGGAAGCGGGTTTGGATGGCTACACCTTC
J: TRBJ1-1; D: NA; size: NA; length: 16; V: TRBV4-1; CDR3: CASSQASQAVTSQAFF; DNA: TGCGCCAGCAGCCAAGCCTCCCAGGCCGTTACGTCTCAAGCTTTCTTT
J: TRBJ1-1; D: TRBD1; size: few; length: 15; V: TRBV10-3; CDR3: CAISEWGQGNTEAFF; DNA: TGTGCCATCAGTGAGTGGGGACAGGGGAACACTGAAGCTTTCTTT